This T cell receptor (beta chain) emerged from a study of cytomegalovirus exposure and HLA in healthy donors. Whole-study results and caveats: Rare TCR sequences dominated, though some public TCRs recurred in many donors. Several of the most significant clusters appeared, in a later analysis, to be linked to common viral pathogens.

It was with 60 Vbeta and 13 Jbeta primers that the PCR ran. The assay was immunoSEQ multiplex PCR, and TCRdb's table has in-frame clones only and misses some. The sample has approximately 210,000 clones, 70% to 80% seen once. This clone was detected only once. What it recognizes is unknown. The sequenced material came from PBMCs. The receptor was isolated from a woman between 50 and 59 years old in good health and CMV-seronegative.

CDR3 sequence reads: CASSVAPNSGNTIYF. CDR3 coding DNA: TGCGCCAGCAGTGTCGCGCCCAACTCTGGAAACACCATATATTTT. The rearrangement uses TRBV5-1 and TRBJ1-3; D call uncertain. Trimming left V 5 bases short and J 0 bases short, with 12 bases between. This CDR3 has 15 amino acids. The V gene's germline CDR1 is SGHRS and CDR2 YFSETQ.